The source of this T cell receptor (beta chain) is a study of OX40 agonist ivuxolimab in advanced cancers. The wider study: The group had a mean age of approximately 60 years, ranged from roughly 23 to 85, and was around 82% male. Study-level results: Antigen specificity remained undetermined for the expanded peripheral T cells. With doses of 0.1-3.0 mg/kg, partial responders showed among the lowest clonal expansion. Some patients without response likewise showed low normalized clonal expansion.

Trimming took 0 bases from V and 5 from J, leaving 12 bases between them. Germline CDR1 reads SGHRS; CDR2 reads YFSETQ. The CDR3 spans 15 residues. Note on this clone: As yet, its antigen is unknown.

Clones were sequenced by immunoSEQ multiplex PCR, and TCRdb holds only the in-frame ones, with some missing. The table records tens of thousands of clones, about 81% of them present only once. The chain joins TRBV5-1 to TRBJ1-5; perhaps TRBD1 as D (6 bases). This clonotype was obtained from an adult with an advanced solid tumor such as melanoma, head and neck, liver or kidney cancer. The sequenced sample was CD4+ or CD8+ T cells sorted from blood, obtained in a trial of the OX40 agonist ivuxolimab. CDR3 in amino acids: CASSLAGGEHQPQHF. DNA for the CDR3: TGCGCCAGCAGCTTGGCTGGGGGCGAACATCAGCCCCAGCATTTT.